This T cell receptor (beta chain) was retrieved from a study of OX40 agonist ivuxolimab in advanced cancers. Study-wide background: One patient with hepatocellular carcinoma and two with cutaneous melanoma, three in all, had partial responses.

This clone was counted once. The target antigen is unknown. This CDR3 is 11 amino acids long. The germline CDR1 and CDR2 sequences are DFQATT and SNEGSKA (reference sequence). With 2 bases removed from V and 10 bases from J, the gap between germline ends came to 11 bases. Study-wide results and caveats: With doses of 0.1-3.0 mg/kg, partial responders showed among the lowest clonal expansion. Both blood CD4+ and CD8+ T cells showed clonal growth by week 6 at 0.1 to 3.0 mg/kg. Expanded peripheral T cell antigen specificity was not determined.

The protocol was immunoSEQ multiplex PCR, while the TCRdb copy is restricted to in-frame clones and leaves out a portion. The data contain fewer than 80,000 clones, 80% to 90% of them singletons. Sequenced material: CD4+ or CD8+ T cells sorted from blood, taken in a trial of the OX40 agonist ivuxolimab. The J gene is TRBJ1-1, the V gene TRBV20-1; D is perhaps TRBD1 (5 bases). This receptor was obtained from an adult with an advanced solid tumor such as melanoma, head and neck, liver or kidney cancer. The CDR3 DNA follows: TGCAGTGCTAGACCGGGGCAAGTAGCTTTCTTT. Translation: CSARPGQVAFF.